Presented here are 32 T cell receptor beta chains from one specimen sequenced in a study of T cells in pancreatic ductal adenocarcinoma. The selected patients with pancreatic ductal adenocarcinoma had surgery but no neoadjuvant therapy. Clones were sequenced by immunoSEQ multiplex PCR, and TCRdb holds only the in-frame ones, with some missing. The sample lists about 98,000 clones; 90% to 95% were seen once. The sequenced sample consisted of PBMCs. The receptors were sampled from a human donor with pancreatic ductal adenocarcinoma.

The chain employs TRBV25-1 and TRBJ2-5; 12 bases line up with TRBD2. J was trimmed by 4 bases and V by 5 bases; bases with no gene match: 5. Looked up from germline, CDR1 is MGHDK and CDR2 is SYGVNS. The CDR3 has 15 amino acids. The DNA for the CDR3 is TGTGCCAGCAGTCCACCGGGACTAGCGGGAGAGACCCAGTACTTC. Translation gives CASSPPGLAGETQYF. The full variable domain, in which reference TRBV25-1 and TRBJ2-5 provide the parts outside the CDR3, is EADIYQTPRYLVIGTGKKITLECSQTMGHDKMYWYQQDPGMELHLIHYSYGVNSTEKGDLSSESTVSRIRTEHFPLTLESARPSHTSQYLCASSPPGLAGETQYFGPGTRLLVL.

The CDR3 sequence is CASSPRSGVFYEQFF. CDR3 nucleotide sequence: TGTGCCAGCAGCCCTAGGTCCGGGGTGTTTTATGAGCAGTTCTTC. The chain has TRBV7-2 and TRBJ2-1, with TRBD2 as a possible D gene (5 bases). CDR1 is SGHTA, CDR2 FQGNSA, per germline. V lost 5 bases, J lost 8 bases, and 19 bases lay in between. The CDR3 consists of 15 residues.

This rearrangement joins TRBV6-5 to TRBJ1-1; TRBD1 might be the D (5 bases). CDR1 and CDR2 from the germline V gene are MNHEY and SVGAGI. The CDR3 runs 15 residues. The germline V and J ends were trimmed by 4 bases and 3 bases, with 15 bases remaining between them. As DNA, the CDR3 is TGTGCCAGCAGTTTCTCTTTCGGAGGGGACACTGAAGCTTTCTTT. Translating gives CASSFSFGGDTEAFF.

This rearrangement joins TRBV2 to TRBJ1-4; TRBD1 might be the D (5 bases). The germline CDR1 and CDR2 sequences are SNHLY and FYNNEI. V dropped 7 bases and J dropped 7 bases, with 19 bases sitting between them. The CDR3 extends over 15 amino acids. This CDR3 reads CASIRGADDTEKLFF. The DNA for the CDR3 is TGTGCCAGCATCCGCGGGGCCGACGATACTGAAAAACTGTTTTTT.

The V gene is TRBV7-8, the J gene TRBJ2-5; TRBD1 might be the D (5 bases). The CDR3 is 11 residues long. Germline V lookup: CDR1 SGHVS, CDR2 FQNEAQ. The ends were cut back, 8 bases at V and 5 bases at J, with 9 bases in the middle. CDR3 region: CASSKGETQYF. The CDR3 coding sequence is TGTGCCAGCTCTAAGGGGGAGACCCAGTACTTC. The full variable domain, in which reference TRBV7-8 and TRBJ2-5 provide the parts outside the CDR3, is GAGVSQSPRYKVAKRGQDVALRCDPISGHVSLFWYQQALGQGPEFLTYFQNEAQLDKSGLPSDRFFAERPEGSVSTLKIQRTQQEDSAVYLCASSKGETQYFGPGTRLLVL.

V is TRBV2 and J is TRBJ2-1, with 13 bases lining up with TRBD2. With V trimmed by 4 bases and J by 9 bases, 3 bases remained unmatched. This CDR3 comprises 14 residues. CDR1 and CDR2 (germline): SNHLY, FYNNEI. The CDR3 coding sequence is TGTGCCAGCAGTGGGACTAGCGGGAGATTTGAGCAGTTCTTC. It codes for CASSGTSGRFEQFF.

J is TRBJ2-7 and V is TRBV5-1, with 7 positions matching TRBD1. The CDR3 runs to 14 residues. The V and J ends lost 4 bases and 5 bases, in that order; junction bases with no gene match: 9. Germline V lookup: CDR1 SGHRS, CDR2 YFSETQ. In DNA, the CDR3 is TGCGCCAGCAGCCCAAGGGGGCGGTTGGACGAGCAGTACTTC. This translates into CASSPRGRLDEQYF.

This chain links TRBV2 with TRBJ2-7, with TRBD1 as a possible D gene (5 bases). This CDR3 has 15 residues. V was cut by 2 bases and J by 4 bases, with 15 bases left in between. Germline CDR1 SNHLY, CDR2 FYNNEI. In nucleotides, the CDR3 is TGTGCCAGCAGTGAAAAAGGGGTAGAACCTTACGAGCAGTACTTC. Amino acid sequence: CASSEKGVEPYEQYF.

The chain links TRBV2 to TRBJ2-1; 10 nucleotides match TRBD2. CDR3 length: 18 amino acids. Per germline, CDR1 SNHLY and CDR2 FYNNEI. The V and J ends lost 8 bases and 8 bases, in that order; junction bases with no gene match: 21. CDR3: CASRGPSGRHFSLDEQFF. The CDR3 bases are TGTGCCAGCCGCGGCCCTAGCGGGAGACATTTTTCACTTGATGAGCAGTTCTTC.

This chain connects TRBV29-1 to TRBJ1-2; TRBD1 agrees at 10 bases. Germline CDR1 and CDR2: SQVTM and ANQGSEA. Trimming at V came to 3 bases and at J to 3 bases, leaving 4 bases not matched to a gene. The length of the CDR3 is 14 residues. The CDR3 DNA is TGCAGCGTTGATACGACAGGGGGCTACTATGGCTACACCTTC. It yields the protein CSVDTTGGYYGYTF.

This clone has only one observation. The V and J genes are TRBV18 and TRBJ2-7; TRBD2 agrees at 12 bases. The germline V gene encodes CDR1 KGHSH and CDR2 LQKENI. V lost 5 bases, J lost 4 bases, and 6 bases stayed unmatched. The CDR3 is made up of 15 amino acids. This CDR3 is CASSTGTSGWYEQYF. The DNA of the CDR3 is TGTGCCAGCTCAACCGGGACTAGCGGGTGGTACGAGCAGTACTTC.

This sequence joins TRBV28 and TRBJ1-4; 7 nucleotides align to TRBD1. Germline V gene data show CDR1 as MDHEN and CDR2 as SYDVKM. The CDR3 is 14 residues long. Germline trimming cut 6 bases from V and 6 bases from J; bases unmatched to any gene: 7. The CDR3 DNA follows: TGTGCCAGCAGCCAAGGGACAGCTGATGAAAAACTGTTTTTT. It encodes CASSQGTADEKLFF. Drawing the rest from reference TRBV28 and TRBJ1-4, the complete variable domain is DVKVTQSSRYLVKRTGEKVFLECVQDMDHENMFWYRQDPGLGLRLIYFSYDVKMKEKGDIPEGYSVSREKKERFSLILESASTNQTSMYLCASSQGTADEKLFFGSGTQLSVL.

This clone has just one count. This chain connects TRBV6-4 to TRBJ1-5; D gene unclear. The CDR3 has 16 residues. V gave up 6 bases and J gave up 5 bases, with 20 bases separating them. Per germline, CDR1 MRHNA and CDR2 SNTAGT. CDR3 in amino acids: CASRVDIGNRHQPQHF. The CDR3 DNA is TGTGCCAGCAGGGTCGACATTGGTAACCGGCATCAGCCCCAGCATTTT.

V usage is TRBV29-1 and J usage is TRBJ1-2, with D perhaps matching TRBD1 (6 bases). CDR1 is SQVTM, CDR2 ANQGSEA, per germline. The V end was cut by 0 bases, the J end by 5 bases, with 10 bases between. This CDR3 has 13 residues. The CDR3 bases are TGCAGCGTTGAAGAGGGGACACCTTATGGCTACACCTTC. Amino acids: CSVEEGTPYGYTF.

The V call is TRBV18, the J call TRBJ2-7; TRBD1 matches 7 bases. The V gene end was trimmed by 6 bases and the J gene end by 9 bases; junction bases not matched to a gene: 11. Germline assignment: CDR1 KGHSH and CDR2 LQKENI. The CDR3 consists of 13 residues. CDR3 residues: CASSPPAGDRQYF. Here the CDR3 DNA reads TGTGCCAGCTCCCCCCCCGCAGGGGACAGGCAGTACTTC.

The genes are TRBV29-1 and TRBJ2-1; the match to TRBD2 covers 15 bases. V was pared by 6 bases and J by 10 bases, with 7 bases of the junction left unmatched. Germline-derived CDR1 and CDR2 are SQVTM and ANQGSEA. The CDR3 has 14 amino acids. CDR3 region: CSVITGTSGREQFF. The CDR3 region has the DNA TGCAGCGTAATTACCGGGACTAGCGGGAGGGAGCAGTTCTTC.

This clone was seen only once. The chain employs TRBV5-1 and TRBJ2-7, with D perhaps matching TRBD2 (6 bases). Germline V gene sequence: CDR1 SGHRS, CDR2 YFSETQ. V lost 0 bases and J 2 bases, leaving 9 bases between the germline ends. The CDR3 covers 14 residues. This chain's CDR3 is CASSLAGEAYEQYF. CDR3 sequence (DNA): TGCGCCAGCAGCTTGGCGGGGGAGGCCTACGAGCAGTACTTC.

The chain combines TRBV18 with TRBJ2-5; 9 nucleotides line up with TRBD1. The CDR3 runs to 14 residues. In germline, CDR1 is KGHSH, CDR2 LQKENI. The V gene end was trimmed by 4 bases and the J gene end by 7 bases; junction bases not matched to a gene: 7. The CDR3: CASSQGDRDPTQYF. The DNA of the CDR3 is TGTGCCAGCTCACAAGGGGACAGGGATCCGACCCAGTACTTC.

V and J are TRBV6-1 and TRBJ2-1; D gene unclear. The CDR3 is made up of 12 amino acids. CDR1 and CDR2 from the germline V gene are MNHNS and SASEGT. The V and J ends lost 8 bases and 8 bases respectively, with 13 bases between them. The CDR3 DNA is TGTGCCAGCGATTCACAGCCGGATGAGCAGTTCTTC. Its protein is CASDSQPDEQFF.

The chain combines TRBV25-1 with TRBJ2-1; tentative D call: TRBD2 (6 bases). CDR1 MGHDK and CDR2 SYGVNS come from the germline V gene. This CDR3 spans 15 amino acids. Trimming took off 2 bases at V and 2 bases at J, with 10 bases between the two ends. CDR3 coding DNA: TGTGCCAGCAGTGAAGGGGGGATCGCCTACAATGAGCAGTTCTTC. It specifies CASSEGGIAYNEQFF.

The CDR3 reads CASSPFPHTGELFF. The CDR3, as DNA: TGTGCCAGCTCACCATTCCCTCACACCGGGGAGCTGTTTTTT. The V gene is TRBV18, the J gene TRBJ2-2; D unclear. The ends were cut back, 2 bases at V and 3 bases at J, with 7 bases in the middle. Germline CDR1 and CDR2: KGHSH and LQKENI. The CDR3 is 14 residues long.

The chain carries TRBV2 and TRBJ1-1; maybe TRBD1 (6 bases). V gave up 6 bases and J gave up 7 bases, with 12 bases separating them. The CDR3 sequence is 12 residues long. The germline gives CDR1 SNHLY, CDR2 FYNNEI. CDR3 amino acids: CASSQQGIEAFF. CDR3 coding DNA: TGTGCCAGCAGCCAACAGGGTATTGAAGCTTTCTTT. Full variable domain (missing parts from reference TRBV2 and TRBJ1-1): EPEVTQTPSHQVTQMGQEVILRCVPISNHLYFYWYRQILGQKVEFLVSFYNNEISEKSEIFDDQFSVERPDGSNFTLKIRSTKLEDSAMYFCASSQQGIEAFFGQGTRLTVV.

The rearrangement links TRBV5-6 to TRBJ1-5, with 8 bases that match TRBD1. Germline CDR1 reads SGHDT; CDR2 reads YYEEEE. Trimming removed 2 bases from V and 1 base from J; junction bases left unmatched: 2. The CDR3 extends over 15 amino acids. The CDR3 DNA sequence: TGTGCCAGCAGCTTAAGGACAGGGAGCAATCAGCCCCAGCATTTT. This translates into CASSLRTGSNQPQHF.

This chain uses TRBV12-5 with TRBJ2-2, with 8 bases that match TRBD2. The CDR3 is 18 residues long. With 0 bases clipped from V and 6 bases from J, the junction kept 12 bases outside the gene matches. Germline CDR1 and CDR2: LGHNT and FRNRAP. The CDR3: CASGLVLRSDGGAGELFF. The CDR3 coding sequence is TGTGCTAGTGGTTTGGTACTTCGTAGTGACGGGGGGGCCGGGGAGCTGTTTTTT.

This rearrangement joins TRBV29-1 to TRBJ2-4; D possibly corresponds to TRBD2 (7 bases). Germline CDR1 SQVTM, CDR2 ANQGSEA. V was shortened by 3 bases and J by 3 bases, with 12 bases between the two germline ends. This CDR3 contains 14 residues. The CDR3: CSVDLGGGKNIQYF. The CDR3 DNA sequence: TGCAGCGTTGACTTGGGAGGGGGCAAAAACATTCAGTACTTC.

CDR3 protein: CASSDRERGGAVGYF. DNA of the CDR3: TGTGCCAGCAGTGATAGGGAGCGGGGTGGTGCAGTGGGGTACTTC. This chain links TRBV2 with TRBJ2-7; TRBD2 aligns across 7 bases. Trimming took 3 bases from V and 12 from J; bases not matched to a gene: 17. CDR1 SNHLY and CDR2 FYNNEI come from the germline V gene. CDR3 length: 15 amino acids.

This chain links TRBV28 with TRBJ2-5; a possible D gene is TRBD1 (5 bases). In germline, CDR1 is MDHEN, CDR2 SYDVKM. Trimming removed 6 bases at V and 5 bases at J, with 16 bases between. The CDR3 is 14 residues long. CDR3 amino acids: CASSLRVPSETQYF. CDR3 DNA: TGTGCCAGCAGCCTCAGGGTCCCCAGTGAGACCCAGTACTTC.

The rearrangement links TRBV4-1 to TRBJ2-1, with D perhaps TRBD2 (6 bases). V was shortened by 4 bases and J by 7 bases, with 14 bases between the two germline ends. Germline V gene lookup returns CDR1 MGHRA and CDR2 YSYEKL. This CDR3 spans 14 amino acids. CDR3 in DNA: TGCGCCAGCAGCCCGGGAGTAGGGTATAATGAGCAGTTCTTC. It yields the protein CASSPGVGYNEQFF.

The chain carries TRBV7-2 and TRBJ2-1, with TRBD2 matching 8 bases. Germline V gives CDR1 SGHTA, CDR2 FQGNSA. This CDR3 comprises 13 residues. The V and J ends lost 4 bases and 9 bases, in that order; junction bases with no gene match: 5. The CDR3 bases are TGTGCCAGCAGCTCATACCTAGCGGGTGAGCAGTTCTTC. Protein sequence: CASSSYLAGEQFF. The complete variable domain, with remaining parts taken from reference TRBV7-2 and TRBJ2-1, reads GAGVSQSPSNKVTEKGKDVELRCDPISGHTALYWYRQSLGQGLEFLIYFQGNSAPDKSGLPSDRFSAERTGGSVSTLTIQRTQQEDSAVYLCASSSYLAGEQFFGPGTRLTVL.

This chain joins TRBV18 and TRBJ2-3, with D hard to call. CDR1 KGHSH and CDR2 LQKENI come from the germline V gene. Deletions cut 0 bases from V and 1 base from J, with 8 bases between. The CDR3 sequence is 15 residues long. The CDR3 DNA reads as TGTGCCAGCTCACCACCGAACAGCCGCACAGATACGCAGTATTTT. It translates to CASSPPNSRTDTQYF.

J is TRBJ2-2 and V is TRBV10-3; maybe TRBD1 (6 bases). This CDR3 is 14 amino acids long. V gave up 4 bases and J gave up 5 bases, with 11 bases separating them. CDR1 ENHRY and CDR2 SYGVKD come from the germline V gene. The CDR3 loop is CAISAEQGTGELFF. The DNA of the CDR3 is TGTGCCATCAGTGCCGAACAGGGTACCGGGGAGCTGTTTTTT.

This rearrangement joins TRBV5-5 to TRBJ2-1; TRBD2 might be the D (5 bases). V gave up 0 bases and J gave up 5 bases, with 9 bases separating them. The germline CDR1 and CDR2 sequences are SGHKS and YYEKEE (reference sequence). CDR3 length: 14 residues. CDR3 nucleotides: TGTGCCAGCAGCTTGGTTGTGCGGGACAATGAGCAGTTCTTC. It translates to CASSLVVRDNEQFF.